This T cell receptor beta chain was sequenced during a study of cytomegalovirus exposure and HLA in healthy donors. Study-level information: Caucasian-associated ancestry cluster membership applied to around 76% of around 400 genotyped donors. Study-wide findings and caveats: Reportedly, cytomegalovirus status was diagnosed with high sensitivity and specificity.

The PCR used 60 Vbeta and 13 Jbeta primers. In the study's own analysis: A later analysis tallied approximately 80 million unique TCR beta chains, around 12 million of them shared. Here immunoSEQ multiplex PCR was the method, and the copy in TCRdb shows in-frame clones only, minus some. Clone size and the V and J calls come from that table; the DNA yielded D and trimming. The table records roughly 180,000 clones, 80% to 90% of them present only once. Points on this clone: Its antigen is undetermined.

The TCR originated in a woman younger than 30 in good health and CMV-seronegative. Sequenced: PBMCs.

CDR3: CASNTRSGGLTETQYF. The CDR3, as DNA: TGTGCCAGCAACACAAGGAGCGGGGGGCTTACCGAGACCCAGTACTTC. The chain uses TRBV27 and TRBJ2-5; 9 bases are shared with TRBD2. The germline V gene encodes CDR1 MNHEY and CDR2 SMNVEV (reference sequence). The CDR3 is 16 amino acids. Trimming took 7 bases from V and 5 from J; bases not matched to a gene: 14.